These 11 T cell receptor beta chains originate from one sample sequenced in a study of OX40 agonist ivuxolimab in advanced cancers. This table comes from immunoSEQ multiplex PCR, and its TCRdb copy is limited to in-frame clones, with some not included. The table has 85,000 to 95,000 clones, roughly nine tenths seen once. The sequences come from CD4+ or CD8+ T cells sorted from blood, collected in a trial of the OX40 agonist ivuxolimab. These receptors were obtained from an adult with an advanced solid tumor such as melanoma, head and neck, liver or kidney cancer.

This rearrangement joins TRBV4-3 to TRBJ1-5, with 10 bases matching TRBD1. From germline, CDR1 is LGHNA and CDR2 YSLEER. The CDR3 loop spans 16 amino acids. Losses at the gene ends were 0 bases for V and 4 bases for J; bases not matched to a gene: 3. CDR3 nucleotides: TGCGCCAGCAGCCAAGAGTGGACAGGGGGGAATCAGCCCCAGCATTTT. Translation: CASSQEWTGGNQPQHF.

This chain joins TRBV6-5 and TRBJ1-4; tentatively, D is TRBD1 (6 bases). V was pared by 6 bases and J by 6 bases, with 11 bases between. The CDR3 extends over 13 amino acids. Germline lookup yields CDR1 MNHEY and CDR2 SVGAGI. The DNA of the CDR3 is TGTGCCAGCAGGGGGACATCGGATGAAAAACTGTTTTTT. Translation: CASRGTSDEKLFF.

This chain joins TRBV5-1 and TRBJ1-4; tentative D call: TRBD1 (6 bases). Germline V lookup: CDR1 SGHRS, CDR2 YFSETQ. CDR3 length equals 17 residues. The V gene lost 0 bases and the J gene lost 5 bases, with 17 bases spanning the gap. CDR3 nucleotide sequence: TGCGCCAGCAGCTTGGGTTTGGTGTCCGGGGGCAATGAAAAACTGTTTTTT. As protein: CASSLGLVSGGNEKLFF.

This rearrangement joins TRBV4-3 to TRBJ1-2; a weak D match, TRBD1 (5 bases). The V gene's germline CDR1 is LGHNA and CDR2 YSLEER. The V and J ends lost 7 bases and 8 bases respectively, with 17 bases between them. The CDR3 spans 13 residues. The CDR3 sequence: CASTPQAQQGYTF. The CDR3 DNA sequence: TGCGCCAGCACTCCACAGGCCCAACAAGGCTACACCTTC.

V gene TRBV11-3 combines with J gene TRBJ2-3; D gene unclear. Germline lookup yields CDR1 SGHNT and CDR2 YENEEA. Trimming cost V 2 bases and J 0 bases, with 6 bases left between them. The CDR3 loop spans 14 amino acids. The CDR3 is CASSLTASTDTQYF. The CDR3 DNA is TGTGCCAGCAGCTTAACGGCTAGCACAGATACGCAGTATTTT.

The chain has TRBV5-4 and TRBJ2-7; the match to TRBD1 covers 12 bases. Germline values: CDR1 SGHNT, CDR2 YYREEE (reference sequence). J gave up 9 bases and V 2 bases, and 12 bases lay outside the gene matches. This CDR3 has 16 residues. DNA of the CDR3: TGTGCCAGCAGCTTCGCCGGGACAGGGGGCGGAGAGGGGCAGTACTTC. This sequence encodes CASSFAGTGGGEGQYF.

The gene calls are TRBV7-2 and TRBJ2-6; D gene uncertain. There are 14 residues in the CDR3. The germline V gene encodes CDR1 SGHTA and CDR2 FQGNSA. Trimming removed 3 bases at V and 2 bases at J, with 5 bases between. CDR3 amino acids: CASSFNTGANVLTF. In DNA form, the CDR3 reads TGTGCCAGCAGCTTCAACACTGGGGCCAACGTCCTGACTTTC.

The V gene is TRBV5-1, the J gene TRBJ2-7; weak D call: TRBD2 (6 bases). Deletions cut 0 bases from V and 3 bases from J, with 13 bases between. Germline V lookup: CDR1 SGHRS, CDR2 YFSETQ. This CDR3 is built from 15 residues. The CDR3, as DNA: TGCGCCAGCAGCTTGGCCCTGGCGGGAAACTACGAGCAGTACTTC. Translated: CASSLALAGNYEQYF.

Here the CDR3 reads CASSPGGGRLEKLFF. The CDR3 DNA follows: TGTGCCAGCTCACCAGGCGGAGGCAGGTTGGAAAAACTGTTTTTT. This chain connects TRBV18 to TRBJ1-4; D call uncertain. The CDR3 is 15 residues long. Trimming left V 2 bases short and J 8 bases short, with 15 bases between. CDR1 and CDR2 (germline): KGHSH, LQKENI.

This clone appeared once. The chain carries TRBV6-7 and TRBJ2-7; D call uncertain. TRBV6-7 is filed as an ORF, its function uncertain. The V gene lost 0 bases and the J gene lost 3 bases, with 18 bases spanning the gap. The CDR3 runs to 17 residues. The CDR3 here is CASSYSTRRSKGYEQYF. The CDR3 coding sequence is TGTGCCAGCAGTTACTCGACGCGTAGGTCTAAGGGCTACGAGCAGTACTTC.

This sequence joins TRBV19 and TRBJ2-7; 11 nucleotides agree with TRBD2. Germline CDR1 LNHDA, CDR2 SQIVND (reference sequence). The CDR3 has 18 residues. Trimming took 4 bases from V and 3 from J; bases not matched to a gene: 14. DNA of the CDR3: TGTGCCAGTAGTAGATCCCATAGCGGGAGGGCCGGGGGCTACGAGCAGTACTTC. This codes for CASSRSHSGRAGGYEQYF. Filled out from reference TRBV19 and TRBJ2-7, the complete variable domain reads DGGITQSPKYLFRKEGQNVTLSCEQNLNHDAMYWYRQDPGQGLRLIYYSQIVNDFQKGDIAEGYSVSREKKESFPLTVTSAQKNPTAFYLCASSRSHSGRAGGYEQYFGPGTRLTVT.